The 16 T cell receptor beta chains below were found in one sample sequenced in a study of cytomegalovirus exposure and HLA in healthy donors. Both 60 Vbeta primers and 13 Jbeta primers went into the PCR. Only in-frame clones appear in the TCRdb table, and some are missing; sequencing was by immunoSEQ multiplex PCR. Of approximately 150,000 clones listed, 55% to 80% are singletons. The specimen sequenced was PBMCs. All receptors derive from a woman under 30 in good health and CMV-seropositive.

The chain has TRBV7-9 and TRBJ2-3; 9 bases are a match to TRBD2. V was pared by 1 base and J by 1 base, with 12 bases of the junction left unmatched. Germline assignment: CDR1 SEHNR and CDR2 FQNEAQ (reference sequence). The CDR3 sequence is 19 residues long. The CDR3 nucleotides are TGTGCCAGCAGCTTAGGACTAGCGGCCCGTGGGTTTGGCACAGATACGCAGTATTTT. This encodes CASSLGLAARGFGTDTQYF.

The rearrangement uses TRBV4-3 and TRBJ1-1; D perhaps matches TRBD1 (5 bases). The germline V gene has CDR1 LGHNA and CDR2 YSLEER. Trimming pared 1 base from V and 5 bases from J, leaving 17 bases between. This CDR3 is 16 amino acids long. The CDR3 sequence is CASSQVPGQGSTEAFF. CDR3 sequence (DNA): TGCGCCAGCAGCCAAGTCCCAGGGCAGGGTTCGACTGAAGCTTTCTTT.

V and J are TRBV20-1 and TRBJ1-6; the D is unclear. Germline CDR1 and CDR2: DFQATT and SNEGSKA (reference sequence). Trimming removed 6 bases at V and 8 bases at J, with 8 bases between. The CDR3 totals 11 residues. The CDR3 coding sequence is TGCAGTGCCACGGGTGATTCACCCCTCCACTTT. Amino acids: CSATGDSPLHF.

This clone was seen just once. This chain uses TRBV7-2 with TRBJ1-2; no firm D call. Germline CDR1 SGHTA, CDR2 FQGNSA. V was pared by 5 bases and J by 8 bases, with 15 bases between. CDR3 length: 13 amino acids. The CDR3 protein is CASSPRALGGYTF. For the CDR3, the DNA is TGTGCCAGCAGCCCTAGAGCACTCGGGGGCTACACCTTC.

This clone showed up just a few times. V is TRBV4-3 and J is TRBJ2-3, with 7 bases identical to TRBD2. CDR3 length: 19 residues. V was pared by 0 bases and J by 0 bases, with 12 bases of the junction left unmatched. Germline-derived CDR1 and CDR2 are LGHNA and YSLEER. The CDR3, as DNA: TGCGCCAGCAGCCAAGATGTTGGGAGGGGAAAGTGGAGCACAGATACGCAGTATTTT. This codes for CASSQDVGRGKWSTDTQYF.

The chain recombines TRBV19 with TRBJ2-7; 11 nucleotides align to TRBD2. After removal of 5 bases from V and 2 bases from J, the junction contained 2 bases not matched to a gene. Germline V gene data show CDR1 as LNHDA and CDR2 as SQIVND (reference sequence). The CDR3 contains 14 residues. CDR3 in amino acids: CASSGTSGPYEQYF. DNA for the CDR3: TGTGCCAGTAGTGGGACTAGCGGTCCCTACGAGCAGTACTTC.

The genes are TRBV4-1 and TRBJ2-7, with 7 bases identical to TRBD2. V trimming: 1 base; J trimming: 0 bases; junction bases outside the gene matches: 3. The CDR3 is 15 residues long. Germline values: CDR1 MGHRA, CDR2 YSYEKL. The CDR3 sequence: CASSQGGGGSYEQYF. In nucleotides, the CDR3 is TGCGCCAGCAGCCAAGGCGGCGGGGGCTCCTACGAGCAGTACTTC.

V is TRBV6-1 and J is TRBJ1-5; no definite D call. Germline V gene sequence: CDR1 MNHNS, CDR2 SASEGT. V lost 2 bases and J lost 0, with 14 bases in between. CDR3 length: 17 residues. CDR3 in amino acids: CASSEPGGGYSNQPQHF. CDR3 nucleotide sequence: TGTGCCAGCAGTGAACCGGGTGGAGGCTATAGCAATCAGCCCCAGCATTTT.

This clone turned up a few times. V gene TRBV28 combines with J gene TRBJ1-2; no firm D call. From germline, CDR1 is MDHEN and CDR2 SYDVKM. The CDR3 extends over 14 amino acids. V lost 10 bases to trimming and J lost 0 bases, with 15 bases between them. The CDR3 DNA reads as TGTGCCACATTACGTCGGACTTCTAACTATGGCTACACCTTC. It codes for CATLRRTSNYGYTF.

The chain links TRBV4-2 to TRBJ1-4; D gene ambiguous. The CDR3 spans 13 residues. V lost 0 bases and J 7 bases, leaving 6 bases between the germline ends. Germline loops: CDR1 LGHNA, CDR2 YNFKEQ. Here the CDR3 reads CASSQDSFEKLFF. CDR3 sequence (DNA): TGTGCCAGCAGCCAAGATTCGTTTGAAAAACTGTTTTTT.

The chain couples TRBV4-1 to TRBJ2-3; 12 positions match TRBD2. Germline loops: CDR1 MGHRA, CDR2 YSYEKL. V dropped 4 bases and J dropped 4; count of bases not matched to a gene: 15. This CDR3 spans 19 amino acids. CDR3 bases: TGCGCCAGCAGCCCGCGACTAGCGGGAGCTCCAACCGTCGCAGATACGCAGTATTTT. Translating it yields CASSPRLAGAPTVADTQYF.

The rearrangement joins TRBV30 to TRBJ2-1; D perhaps matches TRBD1 (6 bases). Trimming took 3 bases from V and 3 from J, leaving 12 bases between them. Germline V CDR1 and CDR2: GTSNPN, SVGIG (reference sequence). There are 14 residues in the CDR3. The CDR3 is CAWSWGRSYNEQFF. The CDR3 DNA follows: TGTGCCTGGAGCTGGGGGCGCAGCTACAATGAGCAGTTCTTC.

The chain couples TRBV30 to TRBJ1-2; 9 nucleotides align to TRBD1. Trimming cost V 2 bases and J 4 bases; bases outside gene matches: 11. The germline CDR1 and CDR2 sequences are GTSNPN and SVGIG (reference sequence). CDR3 length equals 16 residues. The CDR3 nucleotides are TGTGCCTGGAGTTTAGGGGGCACAGGGGGCCCCTATGGCTACACCTTC. Protein: CAWSLGGTGGPYGYTF.

V gene TRBV6-5 combines with J gene TRBJ1-3; TRBD1 might be the D (5 bases). Trimming cost V 5 bases and J 4 bases, with 15 bases left between them. The CDR3 has 15 amino acids. The germline gives CDR1 MNHEY, CDR2 SVGAGI. The CDR3 reads CASSPRGPKGNTIYF. Here the CDR3 DNA reads TGTGCCAGCAGTCCTAGGGGCCCTAAGGGAAACACCATATATTTT.

The chain employs TRBV9 and TRBJ1-3; 8 nucleotides match TRBD1. V shed 0 bases and J 0 bases; nucleotides not matched to a gene: 11. Germline V gene lookup returns CDR1 SGDLS and CDR2 YYNGEE. The CDR3 is made up of 19 amino acids. The CDR3 here is CASSVVVRRTGPSGNTIYF. CDR3 nucleotide sequence: TGTGCCAGCAGCGTAGTTGTGAGGAGGACAGGGCCCTCTGGAAACACCATATATTTT.

This clone was seen more than once but under ten times. The chain links TRBV15 to TRBJ1-5, with a possible D match to TRBD1 (6 bases). CDR1 is LNHNV, CDR2 YYDKDF, per germline (reference sequence). With 0 bases removed from V and 5 bases from J, the gap between germline ends came to 11 bases. This CDR3 has 15 amino acids. CDR3 bases: TGTGCCACCAGCAGAGATCTGGGGGCGGATCAGCCCCAGCATTTT. Translated, it gives CATSRDLGADQPQHF.